This T cell receptor (beta chain) is from a study of blood T cell repertoires in COVID-19 (dated by TCRdb to 2020 to 2022). About the full investigation: The collaborator samples originated in the United States, Italy and Spain and spanned the acute and convalescent phases of COVID-19. The material from the prospective study consisted of cDNA or gDNA derived from T cells, B-cell-depleted T cells, or PBMCs. The dataset comprised deeply sampled blood TCRbeta repertoires from subjects exposed to, actively infected with, or recovered from COVID-19. The repertoires were made available in a free public database intended to serve as a resource for research on the immune response to SARS-CoV-2. The samples were drawn from two sources: the first 160 participants of the ongoing ImmuneRACE study, and 1,000 to 1,500 subjects contributed by 6 global collaborators. The sample metadata nearly always contained a de-identified subject ID, COVID-19 status, age in years and sex. Where available, HLA class I and class II types were obtained from metadata supplied by the sample provider rather than from assay-based typing.

The immunoSEQ Assay, a bias-controlled multiplex PCR, was used to amplify TCRbeta CDR3 regions from genomic DNA. For the original study's pipeline: Nucleated cell counts per sample were estimated from amplification of reference gene primers within the assay. Sequence reads were collapsed and filtered to measure the absolute abundance of every unique TCRbeta CDR3 rearrangement. For each sample, productive Simpson clonality was calculated as the square root of Simpson's diversity index over productive rearrangements. TCRdb took over this immuneACCESS table, retaining in-frame rearrangements with V and J assigned. Such tables are incomplete; in checked studies, under half of the missing clones stem from an unresolved V gene, and the remainder is unexplained. Clone size and V and J calls were adopted from that table, with D and trimming inferred from the DNA. The sample yields around 180,000 clones; around 72% were counted once. The ten largest clones represent around 3% of the sample.

Whole blood was collected in K2EDTA tubes by collaborating institutions according to the institutions' own protocols. Collaborator samples were shipped for TCRbeta analysis as frozen whole blood, isolated PBMCs, or DNA extracted from either sample type. The research as a whole found: Clinical and demographic metadata were provided uncurated, with the amount varying by source and participant.

As to this clone: Its recognized antigen is unknown. No qualities accompany the bases; no much larger clone lies one base away.

Sequenced input: peripheral blood. The sequence was collected from a woman of 80 years or more with acute or convalescent COVID-19.

In nucleotides, the sequence is TGCGCCAGCAGCTTGCTACCTTCGGGACAGAAGTTCTATGGCTACACCTTC. The encoded protein is CASSLLPSGQKFYGYTF. The V and J segments used are TRBV5-1 and TRBJ1-2, with TRBD1 matching 7 junction bases. V lost 1 base and J lost 4 bases, and the count of bases not matched to a germline gene is 13. According to the germline V gene, CDR1 reads SGHRS and CDR2 reads YFSETQ. The CDR3 goes from the cysteine to the phenylalanine over 17 residues. Here the CDR3 DNA is all that survives: 51 bases in frame from base 1.